Listed here are 32 T cell receptor beta chains from one sample, sequenced in a study of memory CD4+ T cells and cytomegalovirus serostatus (dated by TCRdb to the late 2010s). The library was generated by the immunoSEQ multiplex PCR assay. The table comes from immuneACCESS by way of TCRdb, which keeps in-frame sequences with V and J called. Part of the clones is missing from these tables; in studies checked, under half for an unresolved V gene and the rest for unknown reasons. Recorded for this sample are some 30,000 clones; around 74% of them occurred a single time. More than 0.5% of the sample goes to the ten largest clones. Single viable CD3+CD4+CD8-CD45RO+ cells were sorted as memory CD4+ T cells on a FACSAria II. The source material was memory CD4+ T cells from blood. Every receptor here comes from an adult in good health and CMV-seronegative. Some clones in this sample may be carry-over from other donors' samples.

V gene TRBV5-6 combines with J gene TRBJ2-2; D might be TRBD1 (6 bases). Germline CDR1 SGHDT, CDR2 YYEEEE. The CDR3 is 15 amino acids. Trimming stripped 7 bases from V and 2 bases from J, with 15 bases between. The DNA of the CDR3 is TGTGCCAGCCTCCGGGACAACGTCAACACCGGGGAGCTGTTTTTT. It is translated as CASLRDNVNTGELFF.

The chain is built from TRBV6-6 and TRBJ2-3; D perhaps matches TRBD2 (6 bases). This CDR3 spans 13 amino acids. CDR1 is MNHNY and CDR2 is SVGAGI in the germline V gene (reference sequence). V was shortened by 5 bases and J by 4 bases, with 10 bases between the two germline ends. CDR3 nucleotides: TGTGCCAGCAGTGCCGGGACTCCAGATACGCAGTATTTT. Its protein is CASSAGTPDTQYF.

The rearrangement joins TRBV5-1 to TRBJ1-2; TRBD1 agrees at 9 bases. V shed 0 bases and J 4 bases; nucleotides not matched to a gene: 1. The CDR3 sequence is 14 residues long. Germline CDR1 and CDR2: SGHRS and YFSETQ. CDR3 sequence (DNA): TGCGCCAGCAGCTTGGCACAGGGGGCCTATGGCTACACCTTC. Its protein is CASSLAQGAYGYTF.

V gene TRBV7-9 combines with J gene TRBJ2-1; no clear D. Germline CDR1 SEHNR, CDR2 FQNEAQ (reference sequence). Trimming cost V 3 bases and J 5 bases, with 2 bases left between them. This CDR3 contains 11 residues. The CDR3 spells CASSFHNEQFF. CDR3 nucleotide sequence: TGTGCCAGCAGCTTCCACAATGAGCAGTTCTTC.

The gene calls are TRBV5-5 and TRBJ2-5; 7 nucleotides agree with TRBD1. V lost 3 bases and J lost 3; bases outside the gene matches: 5. CDR1 and CDR2 (germline): SGHKS, YYEKEE (reference sequence). This CDR3 contains 14 residues. In DNA, the CDR3 is TGTGCCAGCAGCTCACAGGGGATAGAAGAGACCCAGTACTTC. This gives the protein CASSSQGIEETQYF. Looking up the rest from reference TRBV5-5 and TRBJ2-5 gives the full variable domain: DAGVTQSPTHLIKTRGQQVTLRCSPISGHKSVSWYQQVLGQGPQFIFQYYEKEERGRGNFPDRFSARQFPNYSSELNVNALLLGDSALYLCASSSQGIEETQYFGPGTRLLVL.

This chain uses TRBV7-8 with TRBJ1-6; weak D call: TRBD1 (5 bases). The CDR3 has 14 amino acids. V was pared by 5 bases and J by 10 bases, with 15 bases between. CDR1 and CDR2 (germline): SGHVS, FQNEAQ. Here the CDR3 reads CASSLGQMGSPLHF. The DNA of the CDR3 is TGTGCCAGCAGCCTAGGACAAATGGGGTCACCCCTCCACTTT.

Note on this clone: Given a much more abundant clone one base away, this may be a read error. The V and J genes are TRBV5-4 and TRBJ2-7; D perhaps matches TRBD2 (5 bases). V gave up 2 bases and J gave up 4 bases, with 7 bases separating them. The germline CDR1 and CDR2 sequences are SGHNT and YYREEE (reference sequence). The CDR3 contains 12 residues. CDR3 in DNA: TGTGCCAGCAGCTTAGAGGGATACGAGCAGTACTTC. Its protein product is CASSLEGYEQYF.

This chain connects TRBV5-1 to TRBJ1-2, with 8 nucleotides matching TRBD1. The V and J ends lost 3 bases and 2 bases, in that order; junction bases with no gene match: 9. The CDR3 length is 16 residues. The germline V gene has CDR1 SGHRS and CDR2 YFSETQ. The CDR3 sequence is CASSSTTGTGNYGYTF. In DNA form, the CDR3 reads TGCGCCAGCAGCTCGACCACGGGGACAGGAAACTATGGCTACACCTTC.

The V and J genes are TRBV5-1 and TRBJ2-5; 8 nucleotides line up with TRBD2. Germline lookup yields CDR1 SGHRS and CDR2 YFSETQ. V lost 4 bases to trimming and J lost 5 bases; unmatched junction nucleotides: 13. The CDR3 covers 16 residues. DNA for the CDR3: TGCGCCAGCAGCCCTGGGGCTAGCGGGTACCGGGAGACCCAGTACTTC. Its translation: CASSPGASGYRETQYF.

V and J are TRBV29-1 and TRBJ1-1; D possibly corresponds to TRBD1 (5 bases). The CDR3 runs to 11 residues. V lost 5 bases and J 4 bases, leaving 8 bases between the germline ends. Germline V lookup: CDR1 SQVTM, CDR2 ANQGSEA. Written as DNA, the CDR3 is TGCAGCGTTACGAGGGGCACTGAAGCTTTCTTT. Amino acid sequence: CSVTRGTEAFF.

The chain employs TRBV4-1 and TRBJ1-3, with D possibly TRBD1 on 5 matching bases. CDR3 length: 16 residues. The V end lost 1 base, the J end lost 0 bases, and 10 bases lay between the germline ends. Germline V gene lookup returns CDR1 MGHRA and CDR2 YSYEKL. The CDR3 region is CASSQVDRHSGNTIYF. DNA for the CDR3: TGCGCCAGCAGCCAAGTCGACAGACACTCTGGAAACACCATATATTTT.

This clone came up a few times. The J gene is TRBJ2-7, the V gene TRBV28; D is ambiguous. This CDR3 is built from 13 residues. CDR1 is MDHEN and CDR2 is SYDVKM in the germline V gene. Trimming cost V 2 bases and J 4 bases, with 9 bases left between them. Here the CDR3 DNA reads TGTGCCAGCAGTTTAGGCAGGTGGTACGAGCAGTACTTC. It is translated as CASSLGRWYEQYF.

The chain couples TRBV5-1 to TRBJ2-7, with 8 positions matching TRBD1. Germline V gives CDR1 SGHRS, CDR2 YFSETQ. The CDR3 totals 13 residues. With V trimmed by 9 bases and J by 1 base, 6 bases remained unmatched. The CDR3 loop is CATRTGPSYEQYF. The DNA of the CDR3 is TGCGCCACCCGGACAGGGCCGTCCTACGAGCAGTACTTC.

The chain joins TRBV10-1 to TRBJ2-3, with 9 bases lining up with TRBD2. The CDR3 is 13 residues long. The germline V gene has CDR1 WNHNN and CDR2 SYGVQD (reference sequence). V lost 3 bases to trimming and J lost 10 bases; unmatched junction nucleotides: 5. The CDR3 reads CASSEVSGGAQYF. For the CDR3, the DNA is TGCGCCAGCAGTGAAGTTAGCGGGGGTGCGCAGTATTTT.

The J gene is TRBJ2-1, the V gene TRBV6-5, with D tentatively TRBD2 (7 bases). With 6 bases removed from V and 7 bases from J, the gap between germline ends came to 16 bases. Germline lookup yields CDR1 MNHEY and CDR2 SVGAGI. CDR3 length: 14 residues. The CDR3: CASREGGKRNEQFF. CDR3 in DNA: TGTGCCAGCAGAGAGGGGGGGAAAAGGAATGAGCAGTTCTTC.

This clone was seen a single time. The chain combines TRBV7-2 with TRBJ2-7, with D perhaps assigned TRBD1 or TRBD2 (6 bases each). The CDR3 loop spans 15 amino acids. V was trimmed by 1 base and J by 1 base, leaving 11 bases between them. Germline CDR1 is SGHTA and CDR2 is FQGNSA. CDR3 DNA sequence: TGTGCCAGCAGCTTAGAAAGGGGGGCATCCTACGAGCAGTACTTC. This codes for CASSLERGASYEQYF.

The genes are TRBV10-3 and TRBJ2-5; TRBD1 agrees at 9 bases. The germline gives CDR1 ENHRY, CDR2 SYGVKD. V lost 5 bases, J lost 4 bases, and 8 bases stayed unmatched. CDR3 length: 15 residues. CDR3 sequence reads: CAISQNTGGLETQYF. Here the CDR3 DNA reads TGTGCCATCAGTCAAAATACAGGGGGCTTAGAGACCCAGTACTTC.

V usage is TRBV5-1 and J usage is TRBJ1-2; D gene uncertain. CDR1 is SGHRS, CDR2 YFSETQ, per germline. Trimming took off 0 bases at V and 5 bases at J, with 8 bases between the two ends. The CDR3 runs 13 residues. CDR3 in amino acids: CASSLDIRYGYTF. The CDR3 bases are TGCGCCAGCAGCTTGGACATCCGATATGGCTACACCTTC. Full variable domain (rest looked up from reference TRBV5-1 and TRBJ1-2): KAGVTQTPRYLIKTRGQQVTLSCSPISGHRSVSWYQQTPGQGLQFLFEYFSETQRNKGNFPGRFSGRQFSNSRSEMNVSTLELGDSALYLCASSLDIRYGYTFGSGTRLTVV.

This clone occurred a few times. The V gene is TRBV11-2, the J gene TRBJ1-1, with D perhaps matching TRBD1 (6 bases). In germline, CDR1 is SGHAT, CDR2 FQNNGV. Trimming shortened V by 0 bases and J by 10 bases, and 12 bases separated the two germline ends. This CDR3 comprises 13 residues. This CDR3 reads CASSLDLQGRAFF. Here the CDR3 DNA reads TGTGCCAGCAGCTTAGACTTACAGGGACGAGCTTTCTTT.

This chain joins TRBV5-4 and TRBJ1-4; no reliable D call. Trimming left V 4 bases short and J 3 bases short, with 13 bases between. The CDR3 spans 15 residues. From germline, CDR1 is SGHNT and CDR2 YYREEE (reference sequence). CDR3 protein: CASSLDGLANEKLFF. In DNA, the CDR3 is TGTGCCAGCAGCCTAGACGGGTTGGCTAATGAAAAACTGTTTTTT.

The chain recombines TRBV29-1 with TRBJ2-2, with D unresolved. The germline V gene has CDR1 SQVTM and CDR2 ANQGSEA. This CDR3 has 11 amino acids. Trimming pared 6 bases from V and 3 bases from J, leaving 5 bases between. The CDR3 is CSVQDTGELFF. CDR3 in DNA: TGCAGCGTCCAAGACACCGGGGAGCTGTTTTTT.

The chain uses TRBV11-2 and TRBJ2-5; D possibly corresponds to TRBD2 (6 bases). V lost 3 bases, J lost 5 bases, and 10 bases lay in between. Germline CDR1 SGHAT, CDR2 FQNNGV. The CDR3 sequence is 13 residues long. This chain's CDR3 is CASSLTRGETQYF. CDR3 sequence (DNA): TGTGCCAGCAGCTTGACCCGGGGGGAGACCCAGTACTTC. The variable domain in full, completed from reference TRBV11-2 and TRBJ2-5, reads EAGVAQSPRYKIIEKRQSVAFWCNPISGHATLYWYQQILGQGPKLLIQFQNNGVVDDSQLPKDRFSAERLKGVDSTLKIQPAKLEDSAVYLCASSLTRGETQYFGPGTRLLVL.

V gene TRBV5-5 combines with J gene TRBJ1-6; 7 bases fit TRBD1. CDR3 size: 15 residues. Per the germline V gene, CDR1 is SGHKS and CDR2 is YYEKEE (reference sequence). The V gene end was trimmed by 4 bases and the J gene end by 9 bases; junction bases not matched to a gene: 10. The CDR3 here is CASSRSGGGGSPLHF. The DNA of the CDR3 is TGTGCCAGCAGCCGGTCCGGAGGGGGCGGTTCACCCCTCCACTTT. Together with reference TRBV5-5 and TRBJ1-6, the CDR3 gives the full variable domain: DAGVTQSPTHLIKTRGQQVTLRCSPISGHKSVSWYQQVLGQGPQFIFQYYEKEERGRGNFPDRFSARQFPNYSSELNVNALLLGDSALYLCASSRSGGGGSPLHFGNGTRLTVT.

This clone is deemed medium-sized. V is TRBV27 and J is TRBJ1-1, with 9 bases fitting TRBD1. CDR1 and CDR2 from the germline V gene are MNHEY and SMNVEV (reference sequence). V was pared by 6 bases and J by 11 bases, with 7 bases of the junction left unmatched. The CDR3 is made up of 12 amino acids. The DNA for the CDR3 is TGTGCCAGCAGCTCTTCCGGGACAGGGGCTTTCTTT. Translated, it gives CASSSSGTGAFF.

This clone has only one observation. The rearrangement uses TRBV5-1 and TRBJ1-1; D ambiguous. The CDR3 is made up of 15 amino acids. Germline V lookup: CDR1 SGHRS, CDR2 YFSETQ. Between the trimmed V and J ends, which lost 1 base and 0 bases, there was a span of 10 bases. CDR3 amino acids: CASSLNVGLNTEAFF. The CDR3 nucleotides are TGCGCCAGCAGCTTGAATGTCGGCTTGAACACTGAAGCTTTCTTT.

The rearrangement joins TRBV15 to TRBJ2-7; D remains ambiguous. There are 14 residues in the CDR3. V lost 0 bases to trimming and J lost 7 bases, with 13 bases between them. Germline V gene data show CDR1 as LNHNV and CDR2 as YYDKDF (reference sequence). The CDR3 DNA reads TGTGCCACCAGCAGAGATCTCGGCCGGGCGGAGCAGTACTTC. Protein sequence: CATSRDLGRAEQYF.

This clone was seen once. Relative to the germline gene, one junction end is altered; a read error may explain this. The chain couples TRBV6-6 to TRBJ2-7; D is perhaps TRBD1 or TRBD2 (5 bases each). CDR1 is MNHNY and CDR2 is SVGAGI in the germline V gene (reference sequence). CDR3 length: 10 residues. CDR3 region: CASAEGHVIF. CDR3 DNA sequence: TGTGCCAGCGCTGAGGGGCACGTTATCTTC.

The chain uses TRBV5-6 and TRBJ2-1; tentatively, D is TRBD1 (6 bases). Between the trimmed V and J ends, which lost 2 bases and 0 bases, there was a span of 12 bases. The CDR3 length is 16 residues. CDR1 and CDR2 (germline): SGHDT, YYEEEE. In DNA, the CDR3 is TGTGCCAGCAGCTTCGGACAGCCAAGCTCCTACAATGAGCAGTTCTTC. Its protein is CASSFGQPSSYNEQFF.

The genes are TRBV7-2 and TRBJ1-5, with no clear D. CDR3 length: 15 amino acids. In germline, CDR1 is SGHTA, CDR2 FQGNSA. Between the trimmed V and J ends, which lost 5 bases and 0 bases, there was a span of 11 bases. The CDR3 loop reads CASSPMKGSNQPQHF. In DNA form, the CDR3 reads TGTGCCAGCAGCCCCATGAAGGGTAGCAATCAGCCCCAGCATTTT.

The CDR3 loop reads CASSASGTQYF. The CDR3, as DNA: TGTGCCAGCAGCGCCAGCGGGACCCAGTACTTC. The J gene is TRBJ2-5, the V gene TRBV5-6, with D possibly matching TRBD2 (5 bases). V lost 4 bases, J lost 7 bases, and 8 bases lay in between. The CDR3 runs 11 residues. The germline V gene has CDR1 SGHDT and CDR2 YYEEEE.

The genes are TRBV19 and TRBJ1-2; perhaps TRBD1 as D (6 bases). Germline V gene sequence: CDR1 LNHDA, CDR2 SQIVND (reference sequence). Trimming removed 5 bases from V and 5 bases from J, with 18 bases in between. The CDR3 loop spans 15 amino acids. The CDR3 reads CASSPLGGTMYGYTF. In DNA, the CDR3 is TGTGCCAGTAGTCCCCTTGGGGGGACAATGTATGGCTACACCTTC.

This clone has more than one count but fewer than ten. J is TRBJ1-5 and V is TRBV4-1, with 9 bases lining up with TRBD1. Trimming took 4 bases from V and 6 from J; bases not matched to a gene: 4. The CDR3 contains 14 residues. Germline V gene lookup returns CDR1 MGHRA and CDR2 YSYEKL. CDR3 coding DNA: TGCGCCAGCAGCCTACAGGGGGCTGGTCAGCCCCAGCATTTT. Residues: CASSLQGAGQPQHF.